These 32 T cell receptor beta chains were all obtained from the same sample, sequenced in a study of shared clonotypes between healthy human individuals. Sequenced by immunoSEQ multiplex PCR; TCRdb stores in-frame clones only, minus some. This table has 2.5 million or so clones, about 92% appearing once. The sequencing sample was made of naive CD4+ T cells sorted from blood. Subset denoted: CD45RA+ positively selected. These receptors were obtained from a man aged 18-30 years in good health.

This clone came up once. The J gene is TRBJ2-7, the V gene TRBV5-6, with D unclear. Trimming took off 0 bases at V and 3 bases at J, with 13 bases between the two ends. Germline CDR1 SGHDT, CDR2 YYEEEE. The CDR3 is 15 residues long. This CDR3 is CASSLVRQTNYEQYF. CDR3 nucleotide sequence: TGTGCCAGCAGCTTGGTGCGGCAGACCAACTACGAGCAGTACTTC.

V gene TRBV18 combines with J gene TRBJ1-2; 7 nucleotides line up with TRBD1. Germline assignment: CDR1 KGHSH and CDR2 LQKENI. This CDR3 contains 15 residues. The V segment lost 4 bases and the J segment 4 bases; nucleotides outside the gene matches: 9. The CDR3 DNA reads TGTGCCAGCTCACGTTCGGGGGGACAGTCCTATGGCTACACCTTC. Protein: CASSRSGGQSYGYTF.

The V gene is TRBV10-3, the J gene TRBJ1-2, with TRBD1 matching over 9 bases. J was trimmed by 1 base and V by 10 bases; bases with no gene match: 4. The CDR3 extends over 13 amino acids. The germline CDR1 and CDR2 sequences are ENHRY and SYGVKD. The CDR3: CATLTGGNYGYTF. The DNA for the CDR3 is TGTGCCACCTTGACAGGGGGTAACTATGGCTACACCTTC.

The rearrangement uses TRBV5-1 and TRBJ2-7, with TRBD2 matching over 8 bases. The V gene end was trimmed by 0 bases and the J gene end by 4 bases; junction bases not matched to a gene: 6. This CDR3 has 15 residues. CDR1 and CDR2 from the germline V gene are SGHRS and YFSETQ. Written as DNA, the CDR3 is TGCGCCAGCAGCTTGGAACTAGCGGCCTATTACGAGCAGTACTTC. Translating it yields CASSLELAAYYEQYF.

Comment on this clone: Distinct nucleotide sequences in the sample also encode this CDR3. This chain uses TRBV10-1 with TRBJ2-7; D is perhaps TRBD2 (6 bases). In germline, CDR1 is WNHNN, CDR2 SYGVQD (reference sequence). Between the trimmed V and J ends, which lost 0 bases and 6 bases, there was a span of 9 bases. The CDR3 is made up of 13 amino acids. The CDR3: CASSESTRSEQYF. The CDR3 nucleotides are TGCGCCAGCAGTGAGTCGACTAGGTCCGAGCAGTACTTC.

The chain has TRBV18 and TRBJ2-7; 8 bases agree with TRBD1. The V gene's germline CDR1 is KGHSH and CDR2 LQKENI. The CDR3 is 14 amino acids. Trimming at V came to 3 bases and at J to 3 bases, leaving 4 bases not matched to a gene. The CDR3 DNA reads TGTGCCAGCTCACCCCTACAGGGGGTCTACGAGCAGTACTTC. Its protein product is CASSPLQGVYEQYF.

The CDR3 bases are TGCGCCAGCAGCTTCGACAGGGGGATGGAGACCCAGTACTTC. Translation: CASSFDRGMETQYF. The chain couples TRBV5-1 to TRBJ2-5, with 9 bases fitting TRBD1. Per the germline V gene, CDR1 is SGHRS and CDR2 is YFSETQ. After removal of 2 bases from V and 5 bases from J, the junction contained 4 bases not matched to a gene. This CDR3 region has 14 residues.

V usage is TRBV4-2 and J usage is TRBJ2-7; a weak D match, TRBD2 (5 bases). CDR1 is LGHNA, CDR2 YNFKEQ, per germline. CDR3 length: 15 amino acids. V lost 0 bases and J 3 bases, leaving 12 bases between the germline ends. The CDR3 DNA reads TGTGCCAGCAGCCAAGACCTCGGGAACCACTACGAGCAGTACTTC. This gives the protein CASSQDLGNHYEQYF.

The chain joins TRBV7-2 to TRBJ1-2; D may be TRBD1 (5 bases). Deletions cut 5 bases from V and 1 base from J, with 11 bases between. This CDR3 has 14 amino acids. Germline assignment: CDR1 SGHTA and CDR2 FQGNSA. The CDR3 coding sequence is TGTGCCAGCAGCCCAGAGACAGTTAACTATGGCTACACCTTC. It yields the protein CASSPETVNYGYTF.

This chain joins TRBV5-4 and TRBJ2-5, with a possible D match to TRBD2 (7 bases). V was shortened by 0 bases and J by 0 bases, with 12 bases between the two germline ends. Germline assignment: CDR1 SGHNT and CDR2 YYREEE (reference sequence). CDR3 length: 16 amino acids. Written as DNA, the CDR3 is TGTGCCAGCAGCTTGGGGCGGGGGCCGTACCAAGAGACCCAGTACTTC. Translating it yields CASSLGRGPYQETQYF. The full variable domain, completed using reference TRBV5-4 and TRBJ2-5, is ETGVTQSPTHLIKTRGQQVTLRCSSQSGHNTVSWYQQALGQGPQFIFQYYREEENGRGNFPPRFSGLQFPNYSSELNVNALELDDSALYLCASSLGRGPYQETQYFGPGTRLLVL.

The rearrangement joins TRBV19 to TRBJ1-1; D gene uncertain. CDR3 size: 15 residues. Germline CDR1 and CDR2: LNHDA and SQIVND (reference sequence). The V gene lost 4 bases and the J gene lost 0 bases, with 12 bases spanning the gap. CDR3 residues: CASSSSRALNTEAFF. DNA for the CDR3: TGTGCCAGTAGTAGCTCGAGAGCCTTGAACACTGAAGCTTTCTTT.

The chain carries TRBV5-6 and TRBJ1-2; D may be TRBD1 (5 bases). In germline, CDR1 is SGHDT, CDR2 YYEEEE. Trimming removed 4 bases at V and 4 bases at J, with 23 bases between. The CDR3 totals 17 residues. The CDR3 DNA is TGTGCCAGCAGCCCGGGTCGACAGATGGGTCCCGTCTATGGCTACACCTTC. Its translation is CASSPGRQMGPVYGYTF. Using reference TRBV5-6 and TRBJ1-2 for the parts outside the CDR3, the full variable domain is DAGVTQSPTHLIKTRGQQVTLRCSPKSGHDTVSWYQQALGQGPQFIFQYYEEEERQRGNFPDRFSGHQFPNYSSELNVNALLLGDSALYLCASSPGRQMGPVYGYTFGSGTRLTVV.

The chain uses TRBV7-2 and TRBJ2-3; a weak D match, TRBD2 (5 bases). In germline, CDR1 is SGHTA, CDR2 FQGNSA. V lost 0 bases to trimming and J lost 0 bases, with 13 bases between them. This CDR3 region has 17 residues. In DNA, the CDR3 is TGTGCCAGCAGCTTAGCCGGGGTCTGGTCTAGCACAGATACGCAGTATTTT. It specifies CASSLAGVWSSTDTQYF. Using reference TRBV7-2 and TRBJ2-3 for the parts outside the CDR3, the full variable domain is GAGVSQSPSNKVTEKGKDVELRCDPISGHTALYWYRQSLGQGLEFLIYFQGNSAPDKSGLPSDRFSAERTGGSVSTLTIQRTQQEDSAVYLCASSLAGVWSSTDTQYFGPGTRLTVL.

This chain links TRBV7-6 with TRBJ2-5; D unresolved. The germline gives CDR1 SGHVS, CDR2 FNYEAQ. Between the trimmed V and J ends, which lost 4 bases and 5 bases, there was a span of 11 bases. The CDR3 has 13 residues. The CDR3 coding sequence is TGTGCCAGCAGCTCCCCCATGGGGGAGACCCAGTACTTC. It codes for CASSSPMGETQYF.

CDR3: CASTSQQGNNYGYTF. CDR3 nucleotide sequence: TGTGCCAGTACTAGCCAACAAGGTAATAACTATGGCTACACCTTC. The gene calls are TRBV19 and TRBJ1-2; D is undetermined. CDR3 length: 15 amino acids. V dropped 7 bases and J dropped 1 base, with 16 bases sitting between them. Germline V lookup: CDR1 LNHDA, CDR2 SQIVND (reference sequence).

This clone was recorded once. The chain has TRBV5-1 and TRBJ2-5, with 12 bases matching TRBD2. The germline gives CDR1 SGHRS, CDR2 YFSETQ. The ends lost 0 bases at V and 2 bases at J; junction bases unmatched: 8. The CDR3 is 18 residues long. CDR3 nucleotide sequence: TGCGCCAGCAGCTTGGAGCCTAGCGGGGGGGTTCAGCAAGAGACCCAGTACTTC. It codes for CASSLEPSGGVQQETQYF.

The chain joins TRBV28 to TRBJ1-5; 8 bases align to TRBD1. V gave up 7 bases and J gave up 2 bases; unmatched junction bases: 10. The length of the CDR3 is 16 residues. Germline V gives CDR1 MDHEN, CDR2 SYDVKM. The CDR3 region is CASTVGQGVGNQPQHF. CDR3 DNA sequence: TGTGCCAGCACGGTTGGACAGGGTGTCGGCAATCAGCCCCAGCATTTT.

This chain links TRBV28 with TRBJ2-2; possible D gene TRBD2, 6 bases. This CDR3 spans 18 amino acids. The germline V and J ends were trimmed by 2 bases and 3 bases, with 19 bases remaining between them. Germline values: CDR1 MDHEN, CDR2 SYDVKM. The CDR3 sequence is CASSLGLPAGYDTGELFF. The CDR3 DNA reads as TGTGCCAGCAGTTTAGGCCTCCCGGCGGGGTACGACACCGGGGAGCTGTTTTTT. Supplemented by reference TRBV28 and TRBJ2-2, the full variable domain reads DVKVTQSSRYLVKRTGEKVFLECVQDMDHENMFWYRQDPGLGLRLIYFSYDVKMKEKGDIPEGYSVSREKKERFSLILESASTNQTSMYLCASSLGLPAGYDTGELFFGEGSRLTVL.

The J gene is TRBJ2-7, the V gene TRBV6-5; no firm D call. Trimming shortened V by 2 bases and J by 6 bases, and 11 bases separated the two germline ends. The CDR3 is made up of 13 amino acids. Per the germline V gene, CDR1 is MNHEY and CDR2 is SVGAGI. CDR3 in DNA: TGTGCCAGCAGTTACGGCCCCCTGGGCGAGCAGTACTTC. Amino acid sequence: CASSYGPLGEQYF.

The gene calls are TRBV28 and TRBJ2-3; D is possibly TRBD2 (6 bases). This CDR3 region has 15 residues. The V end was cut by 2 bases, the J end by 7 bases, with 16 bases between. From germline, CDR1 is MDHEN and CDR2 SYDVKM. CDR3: CASSLRDSSVNTQYF. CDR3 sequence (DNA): TGTGCCAGCAGTTTAAGGGACTCGTCCGTAAATACGCAGTATTTT.

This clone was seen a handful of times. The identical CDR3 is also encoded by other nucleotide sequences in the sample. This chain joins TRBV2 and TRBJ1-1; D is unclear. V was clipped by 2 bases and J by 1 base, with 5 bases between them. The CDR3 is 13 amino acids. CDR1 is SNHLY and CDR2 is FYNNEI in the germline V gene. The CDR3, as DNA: TGTGCCAGCAGTGAATTGCCGAACACTGAAGCTTTCTTT. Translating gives CASSELPNTEAFF.

CDR3 in amino acids: CASSPRTSETQYF. DNA of the CDR3: TGTGCCAGCAGTCCCAGGACATCGGAGACCCAGTACTTC. The V call is TRBV28, the J call TRBJ2-5, with a weak D call TRBD1 (5 bases). Germline CDR1 MDHEN, CDR2 SYDVKM. Trimming cost V 5 bases and J 5 bases, with 12 bases left between them. This CDR3 is built from 13 residues.

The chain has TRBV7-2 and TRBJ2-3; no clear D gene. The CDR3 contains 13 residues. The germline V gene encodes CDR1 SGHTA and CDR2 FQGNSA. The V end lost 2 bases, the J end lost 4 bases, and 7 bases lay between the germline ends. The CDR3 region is CASSLRSPDTQYF. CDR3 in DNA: TGTGCCAGCAGCTTACGTTCCCCAGATACGCAGTATTTT.

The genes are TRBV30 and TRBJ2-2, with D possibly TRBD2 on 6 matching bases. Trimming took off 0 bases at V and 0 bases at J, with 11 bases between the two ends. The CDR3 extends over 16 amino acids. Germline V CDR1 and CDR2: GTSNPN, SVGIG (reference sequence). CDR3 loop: CAWSVQGTANTGELFF. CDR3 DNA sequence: TGTGCCTGGAGTGTTCAAGGGACTGCGAACACCGGGGAGCTGTTTTTT.

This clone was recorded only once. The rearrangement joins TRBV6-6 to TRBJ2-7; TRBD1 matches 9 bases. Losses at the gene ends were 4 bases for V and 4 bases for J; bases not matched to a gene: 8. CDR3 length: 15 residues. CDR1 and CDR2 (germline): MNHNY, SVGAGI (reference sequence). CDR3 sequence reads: CASSSEDRGIYEQYF. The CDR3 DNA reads TGTGCCAGCAGTTCCGAGGACAGGGGAATATACGAGCAGTACTTC.

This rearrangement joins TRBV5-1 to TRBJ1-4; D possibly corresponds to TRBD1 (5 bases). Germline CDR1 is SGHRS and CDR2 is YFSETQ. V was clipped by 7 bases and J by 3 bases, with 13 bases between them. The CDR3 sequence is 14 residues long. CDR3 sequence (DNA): TGCGCCAGCGGCGAGGGGTTGGCTAATGAAAAACTGTTTTTT. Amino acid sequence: CASGEGLANEKLFF.

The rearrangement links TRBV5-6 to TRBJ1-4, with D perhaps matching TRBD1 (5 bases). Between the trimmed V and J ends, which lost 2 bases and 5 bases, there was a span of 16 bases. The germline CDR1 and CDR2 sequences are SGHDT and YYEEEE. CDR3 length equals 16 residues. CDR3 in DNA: TGTGCCAGCAGCTTATACGGGCAGGACAAAAATGAAAAACTGTTTTTT. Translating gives CASSLYGQDKNEKLFF.

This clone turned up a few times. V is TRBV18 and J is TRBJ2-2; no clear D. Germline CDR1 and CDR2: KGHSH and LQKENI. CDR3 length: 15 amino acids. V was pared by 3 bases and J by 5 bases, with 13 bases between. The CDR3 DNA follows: TGTGCCAGCTCACCGAAGGGAACCGGAACCGGGGAGCTGTTTTTT. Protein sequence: CASSPKGTGTGELFF.

The CDR3 here is CSVRGETGTVYNEQFF. In DNA, the CDR3 is TGCAGCGTCAGGGGGGAAACCGGGACAGTGTACAATGAGCAGTTCTTC. The V gene is TRBV29-1, the J gene TRBJ2-1, with D maybe TRBD1 (7 bases). The CDR3 is 16 residues long. The V and J ends lost 6 bases and 4 bases respectively, with 22 bases between them. CDR1 SQVTM and CDR2 ANQGSEA come from the germline V gene.

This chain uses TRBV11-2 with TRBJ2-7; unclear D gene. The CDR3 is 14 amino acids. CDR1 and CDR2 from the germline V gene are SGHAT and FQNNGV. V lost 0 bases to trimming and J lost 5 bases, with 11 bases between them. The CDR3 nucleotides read TGTGCCAGCAGCTTAGATGGGCTTAATGACGAGCAGTACTTC. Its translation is CASSLDGLNDEQYF. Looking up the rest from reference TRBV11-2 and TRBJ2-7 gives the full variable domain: EAGVAQSPRYKIIEKRQSVAFWCNPISGHATLYWYQQILGQGPKLLIQFQNNGVVDDSQLPKDRFSAERLKGVDSTLKIQPAKLEDSAVYLCASSLDGLNDEQYFGPGTRLTVT.

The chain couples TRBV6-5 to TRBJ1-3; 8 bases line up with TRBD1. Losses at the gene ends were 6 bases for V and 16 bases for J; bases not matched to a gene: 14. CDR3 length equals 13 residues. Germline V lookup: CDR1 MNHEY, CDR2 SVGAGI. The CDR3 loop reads CASSTTLQGASYF. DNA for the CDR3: TGTGCCAGCAGCACTACTCTCCAGGGGGCGTCGTATTTT.

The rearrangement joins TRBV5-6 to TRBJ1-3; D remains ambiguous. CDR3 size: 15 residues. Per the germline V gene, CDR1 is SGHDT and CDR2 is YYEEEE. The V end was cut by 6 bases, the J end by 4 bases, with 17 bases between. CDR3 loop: CASTPAGLGGNTIYF. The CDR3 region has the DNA TGTGCCAGCACCCCGGCGGGGTTGGGAGGAAACACCATATATTTT. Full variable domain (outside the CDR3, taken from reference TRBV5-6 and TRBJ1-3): DAGVTQSPTHLIKTRGQQVTLRCSPKSGHDTVSWYQQALGQGPQFIFQYYEEEERQRGNFPDRFSGHQFPNYSSELNVNALLLGDSALYLCASTPAGLGGNTIYFGEGSWLTVV.